This is a list of T cell receptor beta chains from one sample in a study of T cell changes during pregnancy in multiple sclerosis. TCRdb's table, derived via immunoSEQ multiplex PCR, lists solely in-frame clones and lacks some. The sample consists of around 72,000 clones, roughly nine tenths of them appearing once. Sequenced material: peripheral blood, taken in the third trimester of pregnancy. The receptors stem from a female donor in good health, enrolled as a control in a pregnancy study. Both conserved end residues are part of each CDR3. The D gene is left open where the match is weak. Some rows have no size entry. The others give once, few or many, or a class for an expanded clone.

NA,TRBV6-5,TRBD2,TRBJ2-7,TGTGCCAGCTCCCGGGGAAGCGGGGACCACGAGCAGTACTTC,CASSRGSGDHEQYF
few,TRBV5-5,TRBD1,TRBJ1-3,TGTGCCAGCAGCTACGACAGGGAGAAGGACACCATATATTTT,CASSYDREKDTIYF
NA,TRBV28,TRBD1,TRBJ1-5,TGTGCCAGTAAGACAGGGAATCAGCCCCAGCATTTT,CASKTGNQPQHF
NA,TRBV6-6,NA,TRBJ1-5,TGTGCCAGCAGTTACGCCGGGAATCAGCCTCAGCATTTT,CASSYAGNQPQHF
NA,TRBV5-4,NA,TRBJ1-2,TGTGCCAGCAGCTTGAAGGGAGACTATGGCTACACCTTC,CASSLKGDYGYTF
NA,TRBV27,NA,TRBJ1-4,TGTGCCAGCAGTTTACGACAGACTAATGAAAAACTGTTTTTT,CASSLRQTNEKLFF
NA,TRBV6-1,NA,TRBJ1-5,TGTGCCGCTTGGGAAAGGGGTAAACAGCCCCAGCATTTT,CAAWERGKQPQHF
NA,TRBV27,NA,TRBJ1-1,TGTGCCAGCACCCCCGCGGGAGGCACTGAAGCTTTCTTT,CASTPAGGTEAFF
NA,TRBV11-2,TRBD2,TRBJ2-5,TGTGCCAGCAGCTTACTACTAGCGGCCCAAGAGACCCAGTACTTC,CASSLLLAAQETQYF
once,TRBV28,TRBD2,TRBJ2-5,TGTGCCAGCACTTTTAGCGGGGCAGAGACCCAGTACTTC,CASTFSGAETQYF
NA,TRBV12-5,TRBD2,TRBJ2-1,TGTGCTAGTGGTTTGGTATTCAGCGGGGGGGCCGCCTACAATGAGCAGTTCTTC,CASGLVFSGGAAYNEQFF
NA,TRBV5-1,TRBD2,TRBJ2-5,TGCGCCAGCTCAAACGGGACTAGAAGAACACAGACCCAGTACTTC,CASSNGTRRTQTQYF
NA,TRBV11-2,TRBD2,TRBJ2-1,TGTGCCAGCGGTCCTTTATTAGCGGGCCTTAACAATGAGCAGTTCTTC,CASGPLLAGLNNEQFF
NA,TRBV7-2,NA,TRBJ2-4,TGTGCCAGCAGCCCTGATGGAGGCGGCAAAAACATTCAGTACTTC,CASSPDGGGKNIQYF
once,TRBV6-5,NA,TRBJ1-1,TGTGCCAGCAGTTACTCGATGAGGACTGAAGCTTTCTTT,CASSYSMRTEAFF
NA,TRBV28,NA,TRBJ1-2,TGTGCCAGCAGTCAACAGGTGACGGCCTTGCATGGCTACACCTTC,CASSQQVTALHGYTF
NA,TRBV5-1,TRBD1,TRBJ1-1,TGCGCCAGCAGCTTTCGGACAGGGGAAGGCACTGAAGCTTTCTTT,CASSFRTGEGTEAFF
once,TRBV5-6,NA,TRBJ1-1,TGTGCCAGCAGCTTGGTGGTGGCTGCGGGGAGCACTGAAGCTTTCTTT,CASSLVVAAGSTEAFF
NA,TRBV15,NA,TRBJ1-6,TGTGCCACCAGCAGAGATTCGGGGAATTCACCCCTCCACTTT,CATSRDSGNSPLHF
NA,TRBV5-1,NA,TRBJ1-1,TGCGCCAGCAGCTTGGGGCCCCTTACATCGAACACTGAAGCTTTCTTT,CASSLGPLTSNTEAFF
NA,TRBV10-3,NA,TRBJ2-7,TGTGCCGTCGGACTTATACGGGGCGAGCAGTACTTC,CAVGLIRGEQYF
NA,TRBV6-5,TRBD1,TRBJ1-1,TGTGCCAGCAGGGACAGGGTCGCGGGCACTGAAGCTTTCTTT,CASRDRVAGTEAFF
NA,TRBV14,TRBD2,TRBJ2-1,TGTGCCAGCAGCGTAGGGACTAGCGGGCTACAAGGGGAGCAGTTCTTC,CASSVGTSGLQGEQFF
few,TRBV18,NA,TRBJ2-2,TGTGCCAGCTCACAATCTGACAGTAACACCGGGGAGCTGTTTTTT,CASSQSDSNTGELFF
NA,TRBV12-5,TRBD1,TRBJ2-5,TGTGCTAGTGGTAGCGGGACAGGGCAAGAGACCCAGTACTTC,CASGSGTGQETQYF
NA,TRBV28,TRBD1,TRBJ1-2,TGTGCCAGCACCCAAAAGGGGCCGACAGGGCGTGCCGGTGATGGCTACACCTTC,CASTQKGPTGRAGDGYTF
NA,TRBV11-2,TRBD1,TRBJ2-7,TGTGCCAGCAGCTTAAGGGACAGGGGTCTCGACGAGCAGTACTTC,CASSLRDRGLDEQYF
NA,TRBV10-3,TRBD2,TRBJ2-4,TGTGCCATCAGTGAGTCCAGCAGCGGGAGCCGTCACATTCAGTACTTC,CAISESSSGSRHIQYF
NA,TRBV6-5,NA,TRBJ2-1,TGTGCCAGCAGTCGAGGCGATTACTCCTACAATGAGCAGTTCTTC,CASSRGDYSYNEQFF
few,TRBV11-1,TRBD1,TRBJ1-1,TGTGCCAGCAGAACAGGGGGCACTGAAGCTTTCTTT,CASRTGGTEAFF
NA,TRBV7-7,TRBD2,TRBJ2-3,TGTGCCAGCAGCCCTGGACTAGCGGGTGAATCAGATACGCAGTATTTT,CASSPGLAGESDTQYF
NA,TRBV6-1,TRBD1,TRBJ2-7,TGTGCCAGCAGGGGGACAGGGACTATGAACGAGCAGTACTTC,CASRGTGTMNEQYF
NA,TRBV9,TRBD1,TRBJ1-2,TGTGCCAGCAGCCCCACAGGGGCCGATGGCTACACCTTC,CASSPTGADGYTF
NA,TRBV20-1,TRBD1,TRBJ2-7,TGCAGTGGTAGACAGGGCAACGAGCAGTACTTC,CSGRQGNEQYF
once,TRBV19,NA,TRBJ2-3,TGTGCCAGTAGTATGGGCGAGCGGTACTACACAGATACGCAGTATTTT,CASSMGERYYTDTQYF
once,TRBV6-5,TRBD2,TRBJ2-7,TGTGCCAGCAGTTACGCCGGGAGGTTCTACGAGCAGTACTTC,CASSYAGRFYEQYF
NA,TRBV18,NA,TRBJ2-3,TGTGCCAGCTCACCACTCCCGGCGGACAGTTCTAGCACAGATACGCAGTATTTT,CASSPLPADSSSTDTQYF
NA,TRBV10-3,TRBD1,TRBJ1-2,TGTGCCATCGCGAGACAGGGGTCGCCTAGTAACTATGGCTACACCTTC,CAIARQGSPSNYGYTF
NA,TRBV11-1,TRBD2,TRBJ2-2,TGTGCCAGCAGCCCGGGGGGGCCAGCCACCGGGGAGCTGTTTTTT,CASSPGGPATGELFF
NA,TRBV9,TRBD1,TRBJ1-4,TGTGCCAGCAGCGTTCATCCGGGACAGCCTGGGGTAAAACTGTTTTTT,CASSVHPGQPGVKLFF
NA,TRBV7-6,NA,TRBJ1-4,TGTGCCAGTGGGGCGACAGGATTTAATGAAAAACTGTTTTTT,CASGATGFNEKLFF
NA,TRBV5-4,TRBD1,TRBJ2-7,TGTGCCAGCAGCCGCAGGGACAGGGGGCCCCCTTACGAGCAGTACTTC,CASSRRDRGPPYEQYF
NA,TRBV9,NA,TRBJ1-2,TGTGCCAGCAGCTTCGTAGGGGCTGGAAGTGGCTACACCTTC,CASSFVGAGSGYTF
NA,TRBV4-1,NA,TRBJ2-7,TGCGCCAGCAGCCAATACCCCCGGGACAAGTCCTACGAGCAGTACTTC,CASSQYPRDKSYEQYF
NA,TRBV6-5,NA,TRBJ1-2,TGTGCCAGCAGGCCACAGGACAGACGGAACTATGGCTACACCTTC,CASRPQDRRNYGYTF
NA,TRBV7-9,TRBD1,TRBJ2-7,TGTGCCAGCAGCCTAGCGTTGGCAGGGGGCTACGACGAGCAGTACTTC,CASSLALAGGYDEQYF
NA,TRBV6-1,TRBD1,TRBJ1-1,TGTGCCAGCAGTGAAAGGGGGACAGCTCACACTGAAGCTTTCTTT,CASSERGTAHTEAFF